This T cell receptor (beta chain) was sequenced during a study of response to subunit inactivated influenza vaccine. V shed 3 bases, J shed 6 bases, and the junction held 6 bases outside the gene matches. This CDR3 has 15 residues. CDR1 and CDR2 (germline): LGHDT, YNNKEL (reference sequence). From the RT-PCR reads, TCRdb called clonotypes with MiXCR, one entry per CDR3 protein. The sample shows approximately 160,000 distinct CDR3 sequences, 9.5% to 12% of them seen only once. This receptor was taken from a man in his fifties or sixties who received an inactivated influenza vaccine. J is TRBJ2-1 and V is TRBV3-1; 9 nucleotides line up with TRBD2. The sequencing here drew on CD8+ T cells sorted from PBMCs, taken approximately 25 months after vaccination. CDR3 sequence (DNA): TGTGCCAGCAGCCACGCGGGAGGGCCGGGCAATGAGCAGTTCTTC. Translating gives CASSHAGGPGNEQFF.